This T cell receptor (beta chain) originates from a study of beta chain features in type 1 diabetes. Only one heparinised blood draw was taken per donor, and its volume averaged about 116 mL. Investigators reverse transcribed all isolated RNA, so they sequenced expressed TCRB transcripts. Some clones are missing from TCRdb's copy, which holds only in-frame ones; the method was immunoSEQ multiplex PCR. The table has about 47,000 clones, approximately 43% seen once. Study findings and constraints: Among all four CD4+ subsets, Type 1 diabetes patients had TCRB CDR3s that were moderately but significantly shorter.

Germline V gene sequence: CDR1 SGDLS, CDR2 YYNGEE. Deletions cut 3 bases from V and 0 bases from J, with 18 bases between. The CDR3 is made up of 18 amino acids. As for this clone: Its antigen is still unknown.

The origin of this receptor is a man aged 25-45 years with type 1 diabetes. Sequenced sample: stem cell memory CD4+ T cells from blood. The V gene is TRBV9, the J gene TRBJ2-2; D gene uncertain. The CDR3 sequence is CASSALSTILANTGELFF. DNA of the CDR3: TGTGCCAGCAGCGCCCTCTCGACCATCCTAGCGAACACCGGGGAGCTGTTTTTT.